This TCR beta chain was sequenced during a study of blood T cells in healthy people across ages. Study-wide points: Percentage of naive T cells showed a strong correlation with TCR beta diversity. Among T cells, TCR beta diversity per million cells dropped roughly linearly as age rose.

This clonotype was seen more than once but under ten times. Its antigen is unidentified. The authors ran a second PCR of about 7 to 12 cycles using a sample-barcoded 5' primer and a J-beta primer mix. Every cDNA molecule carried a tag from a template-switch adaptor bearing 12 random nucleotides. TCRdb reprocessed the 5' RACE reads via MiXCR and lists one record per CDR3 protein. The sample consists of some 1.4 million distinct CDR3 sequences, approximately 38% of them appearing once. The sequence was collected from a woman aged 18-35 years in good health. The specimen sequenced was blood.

The CDR3 sequence is CSARASDSRADTQYF. The CDR3 nucleotides read TGCAGTGCTAGAGCCTCGGACTCACGGGCAGATACGCAGTATTTT. The genes are TRBV20-1 and TRBJ2-3, with D tentatively TRBD2 (5 bases). The germline V gene encodes CDR1 DFQATT and CDR2 SNEGSKA (reference sequence). V lost 1 base and J 4 bases, leaving 15 bases between the germline ends. This CDR3 spans 15 amino acids.